This TCR beta chain was observed in a study of blood T cell repertoires in COVID-19. Study-level background: COVID-19 samples from acute and convalescent phases originated in the United States, Italy and Spain.

Looked up from germline, CDR1 is SGHTA and CDR2 is FQGNSA. The CDR3 totals 15 residues. V was pared by 3 bases and J by 5 bases, with 7 bases of the junction left unmatched. Authors' data handling: Quantification of nucleated cells was approximated via reference gene primer amplification. The method was immunoSEQ multiplex PCR; TCRdb's version includes in-frame clones alone and lacks a portion of them. That table is the source of V, J and clone size, and D and trimming were worked out from the DNA. The table shows under 75,000 clones, with nearly 90% occurring only once. Material for sequencing was peripheral blood. The receptor was isolated from a man aged 50-59 years with active COVID-19. The chain couples TRBV7-2 to TRBJ2-5; 9 bases line up with TRBD2. CDR3 sequence reads: CASSLSGGLGETQYF. The DNA of the CDR3 is TGTGCCAGCAGCTTGAGCGGGGGGCTTGGGGAGACCCAGTACTTC.